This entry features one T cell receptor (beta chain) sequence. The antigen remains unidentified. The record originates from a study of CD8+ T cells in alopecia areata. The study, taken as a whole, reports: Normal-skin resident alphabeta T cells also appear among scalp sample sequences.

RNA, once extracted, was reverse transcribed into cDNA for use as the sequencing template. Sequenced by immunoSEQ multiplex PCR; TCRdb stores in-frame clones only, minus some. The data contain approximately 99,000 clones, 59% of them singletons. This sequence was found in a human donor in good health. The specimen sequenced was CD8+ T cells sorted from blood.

The CDR3 region has the DNA TGTGCCAGCAGCATTTGGACAGGGGGACAAGAGACCCAGTACTTC. Encoded protein: CASSIWTGGQETQYF. The rearrangement links TRBV7-8 to TRBJ2-5; 10 bases line up with TRBD1. The CDR3 spans 15 residues. Germline-derived CDR1 and CDR2 are SGHVS and FQNEAQ. V gave up 5 bases and J gave up 2 bases; unmatched junction bases: 5.